Listed here are 14 T cell receptor beta chains from one sample, sequenced in a study of blood T cell repertoires in COVID-19 (dated by TCRdb to 2019 to 2021). Library construction relied on the immunoSEQ multiplex PCR assay. The table was pulled from immuneACCESS by TCRdb, which kept in-frame rearrangements only. Such tables lose some clones; where checked, under half of the loss comes from unresolved V genes, and the rest has no known cause. The sample table shows fewer than 300,000 clones, and roughly 88% are seen once. The ten largest clones take up about 4.3% of the sample. The sample consisted of PBMCs or T cells enriched from blood (not recorded which). Receptor source: a woman younger than 45 who had recovered from COVID-19.

In its sample, this clone was seen a few times. The chain employs TRBV19 and TRBJ2-7; 7 bases are a match to TRBD1. The germline V gene encodes CDR1 LNHDA and CDR2 SQIVND (reference sequence). The V gene end was trimmed by 3 bases and the J gene end by 2 bases; junction bases not matched to a gene: 4. CDR3 length: 14 residues. The CDR3 loop reads CASSITGTAYEQYF. DNA for the CDR3: TGTGCCAGTAGTATTACTGGGACAGCCTACGAGCAGTACTTC.

The chain combines TRBV28 with TRBJ1-3, with a possible D match to TRBD1 (6 bases). Germline V CDR1 and CDR2: MDHEN, SYDVKM. V was pared by 6 bases and J by 4 bases, with 13 bases between. The CDR3 totals 14 residues. The CDR3 DNA reads as TGTGCCAGCAGAACAGGGTTAGTCGGAAACACCATATATTTT. Its translation: CASRTGLVGNTIYF.

The chain carries TRBV28 and TRBJ1-1; D is perhaps TRBD1 (5 bases). The CDR3 runs 13 residues. V lost 6 bases to trimming and J lost 2 bases, with 10 bases between them. Germline assignment: CDR1 MDHEN and CDR2 SYDVKM. CDR3 in DNA: TGTGCCAGCAGCTACGGGACTAACACTGAAGCTTTCTTT. Its protein product is CASSYGTNTEAFF.

This rearrangement joins TRBV18 to TRBJ1-2, with 7 bases that match TRBD1. V shed 3 bases, J shed 3 bases, and the junction held 7 bases outside the gene matches. This CDR3 region has 15 residues. Germline V CDR1 and CDR2: KGHSH, LQKENI. CDR3 sequence reads: CASSPIQGRDYGYTF. The CDR3 DNA reads TGTGCCAGCTCACCTATACAGGGGCGTGACTATGGCTACACCTTC.

The V gene is TRBV20-1, the J gene TRBJ2-1; the D gene is possibly TRBD2 (6 bases). The CDR3 runs to 11 residues. Looked up from germline, CDR1 is DFQATT and CDR2 is SNEGSKA (reference sequence). The CDR3 loop is CRTSRYNEQFF. The CDR3 region has the DNA TGCAGGACTAGTCGGTACAATGAGCAGTTCTTC.

CDR3 in amino acids: CASSPPRGGEETQYF. In DNA, the CDR3 is TGTGCCAGCAGCCCTCCGAGGGGAGGGGAAGAGACCCAGTACTTC. V is TRBV9 and J is TRBJ2-5, with TRBD2 matching over 7 bases. V lost 4 bases and J lost 3; bases outside the gene matches: 9. This CDR3 is built from 15 residues. CDR1 and CDR2 (germline): SGDLS, YYNGEE.

The rearrangement joins TRBV19 to TRBJ2-3; 7 bases map to TRBD2. The CDR3 spans 15 residues. V shed 9 bases and J 0 bases; nucleotides not matched to a gene: 9. CDR1 and CDR2 from the germline V gene are LNHDA and SQIVND (reference sequence). DNA for the CDR3: TGTGCCAGCCGCGGGCTAGCGGCGAGCACAGATACGCAGTATTTT. It yields the protein CASRGLAASTDTQYF.

This clone was recorded once. The chain joins TRBV5-1 to TRBJ2-5, with D possibly matching TRBD1 (6 bases). The CDR3 totals 13 residues. Per germline, CDR1 SGHRS and CDR2 YFSETQ. Trimming took off 4 bases at V and 1 base at J, with 8 bases between the two ends. This CDR3 is CASSPGAQETQYF. Here the CDR3 DNA reads TGCGCCAGCAGCCCAGGGGCCCAAGAGACCCAGTACTTC. The variable domain in full, with the rest retrieved from reference TRBV5-1 and TRBJ2-5, is KAGVTQTPRYLIKTRGQQVTLSCSPISGHRSVSWYQQTPGQGLQFLFEYFSETQRNKGNFPGRFSGRQFSNSRSEMNVSTLELGDSALYLCASSPGAQETQYFGPGTRLLVL.

This clone was detected only once. The chain is built from TRBV28 and TRBJ1-2; 8 bases map to TRBD1. This CDR3 comprises 15 residues. Trimming removed 6 bases from V and 6 bases from J; junction bases left unmatched: 12. Germline CDR1 is MDHEN and CDR2 is SYDVKM. The CDR3 is CASRQQGGESHGYTF. DNA for the CDR3: TGTGCCAGCAGGCAACAGGGGGGTGAAAGTCATGGCTACACCTTC.

This rearrangement joins TRBV11-2 to TRBJ1-2, with 12 bases aligning to TRBD1. With V trimmed by 2 bases and J by 2 bases, 3 bases remained unmatched. The CDR3 runs 16 residues. Germline V gives CDR1 SGHAT, CDR2 FQNNGV. CDR3 residues: CASSLMGQGANYGYTF. CDR3 nucleotides: TGTGCCAGCAGCTTAATGGGACAGGGGGCGAACTATGGCTACACCTTC. Full variable domain (missing parts from reference TRBV11-2 and TRBJ1-2): EAGVAQSPRYKIIEKRQSVAFWCNPISGHATLYWYQQILGQGPKLLIQFQNNGVVDDSQLPKDRFSAERLKGVDSTLKIQPAKLEDSAVYLCASSLMGQGANYGYTFGSGTRLTVV.

The chain recombines TRBV28 with TRBJ1-1; the D is unclear. V lost 3 bases and J 3 bases, leaving 14 bases between the germline ends. The CDR3 spans 15 residues. Germline values: CDR1 MDHEN, CDR2 SYDVKM. DNA of the CDR3: TGTGCCAGCAGTTTGCTTCCGGGGAAGGACACTGAAGCTTTCTTT. This translates into CASSLLPGKDTEAFF.

The chain joins TRBV27 to TRBJ2-1, with 7 bases aligning to TRBD2. This CDR3 spans 16 amino acids. Trimming took 1 base from V and 3 from J; bases not matched to a gene: 6. Germline V lookup: CDR1 MNHEY, CDR2 SMNVEV (reference sequence). CDR3 sequence reads: CASSLWGGDVYNEQFF. As DNA, the CDR3 is TGTGCCAGCAGTTTATGGGGGGGAGACGTCTACAATGAGCAGTTCTTC.

This sequence joins TRBV7-9 and TRBJ2-1; D may be TRBD1 (5 bases). Germline CDR1 is SEHNR and CDR2 is FQNEAQ (reference sequence). The V end was cut by 0 bases, the J end by 7 bases, with 13 bases between. CDR3 length equals 15 residues. This CDR3 reads CASSLALIGANEQFF. The DNA of the CDR3 is TGTGCCAGCAGCTTAGCACTTATAGGGGCGAATGAGCAGTTCTTC. The full variable domain, in which reference TRBV7-9 and TRBJ2-1 provide the parts outside the CDR3, is DTGVSQNPRHKITKRGQNVTFRCDPISEHNRLYWYRQTLGQGPEFLTYFQNEAQLEKSRLLSDRFSAERPKGSFSTLEIQRTEQGDSAMYLCASSLALIGANEQFFGPGTRLTVL.

Only a few counts were recorded for this clone. The gene calls are TRBV7-2 and TRBJ1-2; the match to TRBD1 covers 7 bases. V lost 4 bases to trimming and J lost 6 bases; unmatched junction nucleotides: 11. The CDR3 runs 15 residues. CDR1 SGHTA and CDR2 FQGNSA come from the germline V gene. CDR3 loop: CASSSADREKNGYTF. The CDR3 coding sequence is TGTGCCAGCAGCTCCGCCGACAGGGAAAAGAATGGCTACACCTTC.